The 31 T cell receptor beta chains given below trace back to one sample, sequenced in a study of T cells in Graves' hyperthyroidism and ophthalmopathy. It was RNA transcripts that yielded the amplified TCR beta CDR3 regions. HTBI primers drove first-round RT-PCR of the TCR CDR3. One entry per CDR3 protein results from TCRdb running MiXCR on the multiplex PCR reads. The data hold 200,000 to 300,000 distinct CDR3 sequences, with approximately 24% observed a single time. What was sequenced was blood. The source is a woman in her thirties or forties with Graves' ophthalmopathy.

At least ten counts were recorded for this clonotype. The J gene is TRBJ2-7, the V gene TRBV11-1; D unclear. CDR3 size: 13 residues. The germline V and J ends were trimmed by 1 base and 3 bases, with 7 bases remaining between them. Germline CDR1 and CDR2: SGHAT and FQDESV (reference sequence). The CDR3 protein is CASSLVDGYEQYF. For the CDR3, the DNA is TGTGCCAGCAGCTTAGTAGACGGCTACGAGCAGTACTTC.

This clonotype was counted at least ten times. The chain carries TRBV11-1 and TRBJ2-2; a possible D gene is TRBD2 (7 bases). Germline CDR1 and CDR2: SGHAT and FQDESV (reference sequence). The CDR3 sequence is 16 residues long. V gave up 3 bases and J gave up 2 bases, with 13 bases separating them. The CDR3: CASSLRAGANTGELFF. CDR3 in DNA: TGTGCCAGCAGCTTGCGTGCGGGGGCCAACACCGGGGAGCTGTTTTTT. The variable domain in full, with the rest retrieved from reference TRBV11-1 and TRBJ2-2, is EAEVAQSPRYKITEKSQAVAFWCDPISGHATLYWYRQILGQGPELLVQFQDESVVDDSQLPKDRFSAERLKGVDSTLKIQPAELGDSAMYLCASSLRAGANTGELFFGEGSRLTVL.

This clonotype was recorded many times. The J gene is TRBJ2-7, the V gene TRBV27, with TRBD1 as a possible D gene (5 bases). Germline lookup yields CDR1 MNHEY and CDR2 SMNVEV (reference sequence). The CDR3 sequence is 14 residues long. Trimming cost V 5 bases and J 4 bases, with 15 bases left between them. In DNA form, the CDR3 reads TGTGCCAGCAGTCCACAGGAAAGGTTTTACGAGCAGTACTTC. Protein sequence: CASSPQERFYEQYF.

This clonotype has at least ten counts. V is TRBV15 and J is TRBJ2-7, with no clear D. Trimming took off 0 bases at V and 1 base at J, with 4 bases between the two ends. The germline V gene encodes CDR1 LNHNV and CDR2 YYDKDF (reference sequence). The CDR3 has 13 residues. Here the CDR3 reads CATSREGSYEQYF. In nucleotides, the CDR3 is TGTGCCACCAGCAGAGAAGGGTCCTACGAGCAGTACTTC.

The sample holds many counts of this clonotype. This rearrangement joins TRBV3-1 to TRBJ2-5, with a tentative D call TRBD2 (6 bases). Germline V gene lookup returns CDR1 LGHDT and CDR2 YNNKEL (reference sequence). The length of the CDR3 is 14 residues. The V and J ends lost 4 bases and 3 bases respectively, with 12 bases between them. In DNA form, the CDR3 reads TGTGCCAGCAGCCCAGGAAGGAGGGAAGAGACCCAGTACTTC. Translated, it gives CASSPGRREETQYF.

The chain employs TRBV2 and TRBJ2-7; D remains ambiguous. Germline V CDR1 and CDR2: SNHLY, FYNNEI. V was clipped by 7 bases and J by 0 bases, with 10 bases between them. This CDR3 has 13 residues. CDR3 coding DNA: TGTGCCAGCAAGAGTGTGTTCTCCTACGAGCAGTACTTC. This translates into CASKSVFSYEQYF.

This clonotype occurred many times. The chain joins TRBV5-5 to TRBJ2-5; a possible D gene is TRBD1 (5 bases). Trimming cost V 3 bases and J 3 bases, with 6 bases left between them. Per the germline V gene, CDR1 is SGHKS and CDR2 is YYEKEE (reference sequence). This CDR3 contains 12 residues. CDR3 in amino acids: CASSWTKETQYF. The DNA for the CDR3 is TGTGCCAGCAGCTGGACAAAAGAGACCCAGTACTTC. Variable domain in full (rest from reference TRBV5-5 and TRBJ2-5): DAGVTQSPTHLIKTRGQQVTLRCSPISGHKSVSWYQQVLGQGPQFIFQYYEKEERGRGNFPDRFSARQFPNYSSELNVNALLLGDSALYLCASSWTKETQYFGPGTRLLVL.

The sample holds many counts of this clonotype. The CDR3: CASSLTSAYEQYF. The CDR3 DNA reads as TGTGCCAGCAGCCTCACTAGTGCCTACGAGCAGTACTTC. V is TRBV12-3 or TRBV12-4 and J is TRBJ2-7; weak D call: TRBD2 (5 bases). This CDR3 comprises 13 residues. V was pared by 6 bases and J by 2 bases, with 11 bases between.

This clonotype was found many times. The chain has TRBV6-1 and TRBJ2-7; 8 bases fit TRBD2. CDR3 size: 14 residues. Germline V gene lookup returns CDR1 MNHNS and CDR2 SASEGT. The V gene end was trimmed by 6 bases and the J gene end by 3 bases; junction bases not matched to a gene: 7. CDR3 nucleotide sequence: TGTGCCAGCAGAGACCTAGCGGGCCTCTACGAGCAGTACTTC. It is translated as CASRDLAGLYEQYF.

This clonotype was recorded at least ten times. In nucleotides, the CDR3 is TGTGCCAGCAGCACAGGGGGGCAGGGCCTCTATGGCTACACCTTC. Translated: CASSTGGQGLYGYTF. The chain uses TRBV27 and TRBJ1-2; 8 nucleotides line up with TRBD1. The CDR3 is 15 residues long. The germline CDR1 and CDR2 sequences are MNHEY and SMNVEV (reference sequence). After removal of 6 bases from V and 4 bases from J, the junction contained 10 bases not matched to a gene.

This clonotype has a count of ten or more. The chain carries TRBV14 and TRBJ1-1, with D hard to call. The CDR3 runs to 13 residues. V was shortened by 4 bases and J by 6 bases, with 12 bases between the two germline ends. The germline V gene has CDR1 SGHDN and CDR2 FVKESK. The CDR3 reads CASSRNARSEAFF. As DNA, the CDR3 is TGTGCCAGCAGCCGGAACGCGAGGTCTGAAGCTTTCTTT.

This clonotype showed up many times. The rearrangement uses TRBV28 and TRBJ2-5; TRBD2 aligns across 8 bases. With V trimmed by 4 bases and J by 5 bases, 18 bases remained unmatched. CDR3 size: 18 residues. Germline loops: CDR1 MDHEN, CDR2 SYDVKM. DNA for the CDR3: TGTGCCAGCAGTTCCCCTCCGGCCCGGGGGGGCGACAGGGAGACCCAGTACTTC. This codes for CASSSPPARGGDRETQYF.

The DNA for the CDR3 is TGTGCCAGCAGCTCGACAGGGGGTCACACTGAAGCTTTCTTT. This codes for CASSSTGGHTEAFF. The chain carries TRBV7-3 and TRBJ1-1, with TRBD1 identical over 9 bases. The CDR3 sequence is 14 residues long. V lost 4 bases to trimming and J lost 3 bases; unmatched junction nucleotides: 3. The germline V gene has CDR1 SGHTA and CDR2 FQGTGA.

This clonotype was counted many times. The V gene is TRBV28, the J gene TRBJ2-7, with D perhaps given as TRBD1 or TRBD2 (5 bases each). V shed 3 bases and J shed 5 bases, with 14 bases lying between them. The CDR3 consists of 14 residues. CDR1 is MDHEN, CDR2 SYDVKM, per germline. The CDR3 is CASSFLAGSNEQYF. CDR3 nucleotide sequence: TGTGCCAGCAGTTTTCTGGCAGGGAGCAACGAGCAGTACTTC.

This clonotype has a count of ten or more. CDR3 residues: CASSLGTGSTEAFF. DNA of the CDR3: TGTGCCAGCAGTTTGGGGACAGGGTCGACTGAAGCTTTCTTT. This chain uses TRBV28 with TRBJ1-1; 9 bases align to TRBD1. The CDR3 sequence is 14 residues long. Germline V gives CDR1 MDHEN, CDR2 SYDVKM. The J segment lost 5 bases and the V segment lost 3 bases, leaving 4 bases of the junction unmatched.

The table lists this clonotype with many counts. The V call is TRBV24-1, the J call TRBJ2-2, with no clear D. The length of the CDR3 is 12 residues. The V gene lost 2 bases and the J gene lost 9 bases, with 6 bases spanning the gap. Germline loops: CDR1 KGHDR, CDR2 SFDVKD. The CDR3, as DNA: TGTGCCACCAGTGATTCGAACCGGGAGCTGTTTTTT. Residues: CATSDSNRELFF.

In this sample, this clonotype turned up many times. The chain has TRBV11-2 and TRBJ1-2; D is perhaps TRBD1 (5 bases). The germline CDR1 and CDR2 sequences are SGHAT and FQNNGV. With 5 bases removed from V and 4 bases from J, the gap between germline ends came to 14 bases. The CDR3 is 14 amino acids. The CDR3 nucleotides read TGTGCCAGCAGCCCGGCAGGGCATGCCTATGGCTACACCTTC. It is translated as CASSPAGHAYGYTF.

Notes on this clonotype: This may come from a read error, since a much larger clone is one base off. The CDR3: CASSVEASFLYEQYF. The DNA of the CDR3 is TGTGCCAGCAGCGTAGAGGCCTCCTTCCTCTACGAGCAGTACTTC. V and J are TRBV9 and TRBJ2-7; D is unclear. Trimming took off 0 bases at V and 3 bases at J, with 13 bases between the two ends. This CDR3 region has 15 residues. Germline V gene data show CDR1 as SGDLS and CDR2 as YYNGEE.

The table lists this clonotype with many counts. V gene TRBV11-1 combines with J gene TRBJ1-1; a possible D gene is TRBD1 (6 bases). Trimming left V 3 bases short and J 0 bases short, with 14 bases between. Germline V gene lookup returns CDR1 SGHAT and CDR2 FQDESV (reference sequence). This CDR3 is 16 amino acids long. The CDR3 nucleotides are TGTGCCAGCAGCTTTGTGACAGGAAGCATGAACACTGAAGCTTTCTTT. This translates into CASSFVTGSMNTEAFF.

The sample holds many counts of this clonotype. This sequence joins TRBV20-1 and TRBJ2-5; D possibly matches TRBD1 or TRBD2 (5 bases each). Germline V gives CDR1 DFQATT, CDR2 SNEGSKA (reference sequence). This CDR3 has 13 residues. V lost 6 bases to trimming and J lost 3 bases, with 14 bases between them. The DNA of the CDR3 is TGCAGTGCCAACCGGGACGGCAAAGAGACCCAGTACTTC. Translating it yields CSANRDGKETQYF.

This clonotype was seen repeatedly, ten times or more. It may be a read error: a sequence one base away is much more abundant. V usage is TRBV11-2 and J usage is TRBJ2-2; D perhaps matches TRBD1 (6 bases). Germline lookup yields CDR1 SGHAT and CDR2 FQNNGV. The CDR3 runs 13 residues. V shed 3 bases and J shed 9 bases, with 11 bases lying between them. CDR3 nucleotides: TGTGCCAGCAGCTTTCAGGGGTTCAGGGAGCTGTTTTTT. Its translation: CASSFQGFRELFF.

The chain uses TRBV6-1 and TRBJ2-7, with 8 bases aligning to TRBD1. CDR1 is MNHNS, CDR2 SASEGT, per germline. V lost 6 bases, J lost 3 bases, and 16 bases stayed unmatched. The CDR3 contains 17 residues. CDR3 sequence (DNA): TGTGCCAGCAGAGGATACTCTCCGGGACAGGAGATCTACGAGCAGTACTTC. Translated, it gives CASRGYSPGQEIYEQYF.

This clonotype was observed many times. The chain couples TRBV4-1 to TRBJ2-5; D unclear. The germline V gene has CDR1 MGHRA and CDR2 YSYEKL. The CDR3 covers 13 residues. Trimming left V 0 bases short and J 6 bases short, with 8 bases between. The DNA of the CDR3 is TGCGCCAGCAGCCAAGATTCGTGGCAGACCCAGTACTTC. Residues: CASSQDSWQTQYF.

This clonotype was counted many times. The V gene is TRBV19, the J gene TRBJ1-5, with a tentative D call TRBD1 (5 bases). The CDR3 has 15 residues. V lost 8 bases to trimming and J lost 2 bases, with 16 bases between them. Germline values: CDR1 LNHDA, CDR2 SQIVND (reference sequence). This CDR3 reads CASLNRGRGNQPQHF. DNA for the CDR3: TGTGCCAGTCTAAACCGGGGACGGGGCAATCAGCCCCAGCATTTT. Supplemented by reference TRBV19 and TRBJ1-5, the full variable domain reads DGGITQSPKYLFRKEGQNVTLSCEQNLNHDAMYWYRQDPGQGLRLIYYSQIVNDFQKGDIAEGYSVSREKKESFPLTVTSAQKNPTAFYLCASLNRGRGNQPQHFGDGTRLSIL.

This clonotype was counted many times. This chain uses TRBV11-2 with TRBJ1-2; 7 positions agree with TRBD1. Germline V CDR1 and CDR2: SGHAT, FQNNGV. This CDR3 comprises 16 residues. The V and J ends lost 5 bases and 4 bases, in that order; junction bases with no gene match: 13. The CDR3 sequence is CASSPSTGSSGYGYTF. DNA for the CDR3: TGTGCCAGCAGCCCATCGACAGGGTCTTCTGGCTATGGCTACACCTTC.

This clonotype was seen a few times. V gene TRBV20-1 combines with J gene TRBJ2-5; D unresolved. V dropped 0 bases and J dropped 5 bases, with 13 bases sitting between them. The CDR3 is made up of 14 amino acids. In germline, CDR1 is DFQATT, CDR2 SNEGSKA (reference sequence). The CDR3 here is CSARDGFGWETQYF. The CDR3 DNA follows: TGCAGTGCTAGAGATGGTTTTGGGTGGGAGACCCAGTACTTC.

This clonotype was counted many times. V is TRBV28 and J is TRBJ2-7, with 8 bases identical to TRBD1. CDR3 length: 14 amino acids. The V gene's germline CDR1 is MDHEN and CDR2 SYDVKM. The ends lost 9 bases at V and 2 bases at J; junction bases unmatched: 9. In nucleotides, the CDR3 is TGTGCCAGTGTCCCGGGACAGGTGACCTACGAGCAGTACTTC. Translation gives CASVPGQVTYEQYF.

In its sample, this clonotype was seen many times. V and J are TRBV11-3 and TRBJ2-2; weak D call: TRBD1 (8 bases). V shed 1 base and J shed 4 bases, with 16 bases lying between them. Germline V gene data show CDR1 as SGHNT and CDR2 as YENEEA. CDR3 length equals 17 residues. The CDR3 sequence is CASSLVGGTGRTGELFF. CDR3 nucleotides: TGTGCCAGCAGCTTAGTGGGGGGGACAGGTCGCACCGGGGAGCTGTTTTTT.

At least ten counts were recorded for this clonotype. V is TRBV7-9 and J is TRBJ1-1; 8 positions agree with TRBD1. V lost 1 base and J lost 6; bases outside the gene matches: 4. This CDR3 contains 14 residues. The V gene's germline CDR1 is SEHNR and CDR2 FQNEAQ (reference sequence). CDR3 residues: CASSLEVQGAEAFF. The CDR3 coding sequence is TGTGCCAGCAGCTTAGAGGTACAGGGGGCTGAAGCTTTCTTT.

This clonotype has ten or more counts. The V call is TRBV28, the J call TRBJ2-2; 10 bases are a match to TRBD2. The CDR3 has 17 residues. The V segment lost 4 bases and the J segment 4 bases; nucleotides outside the gene matches: 9. Germline CDR1 and CDR2: MDHEN and SYDVKM. The CDR3 DNA follows: TGTGCCAGCAGTTCCCATCTAGCGGGAGTTGGCACCGGGGAGCTGTTTTTT. This codes for CASSSHLAGVGTGELFF.

This clonotype has a count of ten or more. V gene TRBV6-6 combines with J gene TRBJ2-7, with 8 bases lining up with TRBD2. Germline V lookup: CDR1 MNHNY, CDR2 SVGAGI (reference sequence). The ends lost 3 bases at V and 5 bases at J; junction bases unmatched: 9. The CDR3 runs 15 residues. The CDR3: CASSYGGRRVHEQYF. In nucleotides, the CDR3 is TGTGCCAGCAGTTATGGCGGGAGGCGTGTCCACGAGCAGTACTTC.